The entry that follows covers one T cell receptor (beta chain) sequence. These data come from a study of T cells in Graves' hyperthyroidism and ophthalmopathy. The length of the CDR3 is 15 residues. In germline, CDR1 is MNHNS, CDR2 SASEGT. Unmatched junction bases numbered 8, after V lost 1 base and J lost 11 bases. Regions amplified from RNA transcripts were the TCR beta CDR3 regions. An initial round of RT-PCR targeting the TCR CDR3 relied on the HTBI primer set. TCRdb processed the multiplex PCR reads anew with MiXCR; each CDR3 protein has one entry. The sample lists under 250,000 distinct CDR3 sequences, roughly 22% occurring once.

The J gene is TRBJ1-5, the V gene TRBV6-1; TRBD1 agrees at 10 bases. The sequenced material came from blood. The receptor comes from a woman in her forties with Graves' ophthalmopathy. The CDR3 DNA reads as TGTGCCAGCAGTGAAGTCGGACAGGGGGGGGAGACCCAGCATTTT. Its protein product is CASSEVGQGGETQHF.